The 32 T cell receptor beta chains below all came from one sample that was sequenced in a study of T cell repertoires in cytomegalovirus infection. One entry per CDR3 protein results from TCRdb running MiXCR on the reads. Here the sample spans about 490,000 distinct CDR3 sequences, 15% to 20% being singletons. The sample comprised CD8+ T cells from PBMCs. The receptors come from a human donor in good health (CMV status not recorded). Some clones in this sample may be carry-over from other donors' samples.

This clonotype was detected ten times or more. V gene TRBV7-3 combines with J gene TRBJ2-2; tentative D call: TRBD1 (5 bases). CDR3 length: 17 residues. V gave up 2 bases and J gave up 2 bases, with 15 bases separating them. The V gene's germline CDR1 is SGHTA and CDR2 FQGTGA. DNA for the CDR3: TGTGCCAGCAGCTTATCTGCGGCAGGGTACAACACCGGGGAGCTGTTTTTT. Its translation: CASSLSAAGYNTGELFF.

This clonotype was observed at least ten times. The chain links TRBV7-3 to TRBJ2-1; 11 bases are a match to TRBD2. After removal of 5 bases from V and 6 bases from J, the junction contained 6 bases not matched to a gene. This CDR3 has 15 amino acids. Per the germline V gene, CDR1 is SGHTA and CDR2 is FQGTGA. CDR3 in amino acids: CASSTIAGGINEQFF. CDR3 nucleotide sequence: TGTGCCAGCAGCACGATAGCGGGGGGGATCAATGAGCAGTTCTTC.

The chain is built from TRBV28 and TRBJ1-4; D remains ambiguous. The ends were cut back, 4 bases at V and 0 bases at J, with 6 bases in the middle. The CDR3 covers 14 residues. The germline V gene has CDR1 MDHEN and CDR2 SYDVKM. The CDR3 DNA is TGTGCCAGCAGTTCGGCCGCAACTAATGAAAAACTGTTTTTT. Translated, it gives CASSSAATNEKLFF.

This clonotype was recorded a few times. CDR3 sequence: CASSFGEREGPDTQYF. CDR3 coding DNA: TGTGCCAGCAGCTTTGGGGAGCGGGAGGGACCAGATACGCAGTATTTT. The V and J genes are TRBV13 and TRBJ2-3; 10 bases map to TRBD2. The germline gives CDR1 PRHDT, CDR2 FYEKMQ (reference sequence). This CDR3 region has 16 residues. J was trimmed by 4 bases and V by 3 bases; bases with no gene match: 7.

The chain has TRBV7-3 and TRBJ2-5; the match to TRBD1 covers 9 bases. The V gene's germline CDR1 is SGHTA and CDR2 FQGTGA. CDR3 size: 14 residues. V trimming: 5 bases; J trimming: 2 bases; junction bases outside the gene matches: 3. The CDR3 reads CASSIGQGQETQYF. The CDR3 coding sequence is TGTGCCAGCAGCATTGGACAGGGGCAAGAGACCCAGTACTTC.

This sequence joins TRBV2 and TRBJ2-2, with a weak D call TRBD1 (6 bases). The V end was cut by 10 bases, the J end by 4 bases, with 16 bases between. The CDR3 runs to 14 residues. CDR1 and CDR2 from the germline V gene are SNHLY and FYNNEI. The DNA of the CDR3 is TGTGCCACCCGGGACACCGGACCCACCGGGGAGCTGTTTTTT. Translating gives CATRDTGPTGELFF.

About this clonotype itself: An end of the junction does not agree with germline; a read error may underlie this. This chain joins TRBV27 and TRBJ1-3; D uncertain. The CDR3 covers 14 residues. From germline, CDR1 is MNHEY and CDR2 SMNVEV (reference sequence). This CDR3 reads CASSFRGSGNIIYF. The CDR3 DNA reads as TGTGCCAGCAGTTTCCGTGGGTCTGGAAACATCATATATTTT.

This clonotype was seen more than once but under ten times. V is TRBV28 and J is TRBJ1-5; TRBD1 agrees at 7 bases. Looked up from germline, CDR1 is MDHEN and CDR2 is SYDVKM. The CDR3 totals 18 residues. V lost 5 bases and J lost 2; bases outside the gene matches: 15. CDR3 bases: TGTGCCAGCAGTGGCATTGAAGCAGGGGGTGTGGGCAATCAGCCCCAGCATTTT. Protein product: CASSGIEAGGVGNQPQHF.

The CDR3 is CASSQGQTTYEQYF. The CDR3 DNA follows: TGTGCCAGCAGCCAGGGACAGACTACCTACGAGCAGTACTTC. The chain joins TRBV6-2 or TRBV6-3 to TRBJ2-7; 7 nucleotides agree with TRBD1. The germline CDR1 and CDR2 sequences are MNHEY and SVGEGT. The length of the CDR3 is 14 residues. The ends lost 6 bases at V and 2 bases at J; junction bases unmatched: 7.

The chain carries TRBV27 and TRBJ1-1; tentative D call: TRBD1 (6 bases). Germline V gene sequence: CDR1 MNHEY, CDR2 SMNVEV (reference sequence). The CDR3 contains 14 residues. Trimming pared 3 bases from V and 6 bases from J, leaving 14 bases between. CDR3 bases: TGTGCCAGCAGTTTTGCGGGGGCCGTAGCTGAAGCTTTCTTT. Its protein product is CASSFAGAVAEAFF.

This clonotype was counted only a few times. V usage is TRBV9 and J usage is TRBJ2-1; 12 nucleotides line up with TRBD1. Germline V lookup: CDR1 SGDLS, CDR2 YYNGEE. The ends lost 3 bases at V and 8 bases at J; junction bases unmatched: 9. CDR3 length equals 16 residues. CDR3: CASSATGTGGSDEQFF. Here the CDR3 DNA reads TGTGCCAGCAGCGCCACCGGGACAGGGGGCAGCGATGAGCAGTTCTTC.

This clonotype has at least ten counts. The chain employs TRBV7-9 and TRBJ1-3; D is possibly TRBD1 (6 bases). V was clipped by 5 bases and J by 2 bases, with 22 bases between them. The CDR3 runs to 18 residues. Germline values: CDR1 SEHNR, CDR2 FQNEAQ (reference sequence). CDR3 DNA sequence: TGTGCCAGCAGCCCACTGCGGGACATCGACTTTGCTGGAAACACCATATATTTT. Protein product: CASSPLRDIDFAGNTIYF.

This clonotype was recorded at least ten times. The rearrangement uses TRBV11-2 and TRBJ2-3, with TRBD2 identical over 10 bases. The V gene's germline CDR1 is SGHAT and CDR2 FQNNGV. The CDR3 is made up of 19 amino acids. V trimming: 2 bases; J trimming: 0 bases; junction bases outside the gene matches: 11. The CDR3: CASSLWTSGDASSTDTQYF. The CDR3 region has the DNA TGTGCCAGCAGCTTATGGACTAGCGGAGATGCCTCTAGCACAGATACGCAGTATTTT.

This clonotype was found many times. This rearrangement joins TRBV29-1 to TRBJ2-3, with 7 nucleotides matching TRBD2. V was pared by 8 bases and J by 4 bases, with 12 bases of the junction left unmatched. Germline V gene lookup returns CDR1 SQVTM and CDR2 ANQGSEA. The CDR3 extends over 14 amino acids. For the CDR3, the DNA is TGCAGCACCGGTGGTGGGAGGGCCGCAGATACGCAGTATTTT. Translating it yields CSTGGGRAADTQYF.

In this sample, this clonotype turned up many times. V usage is TRBV6-5 and J usage is TRBJ2-1, with TRBD1 identical over 8 bases. V was pared by 4 bases and J by 7 bases, with 15 bases of the junction left unmatched. The V gene's germline CDR1 is MNHEY and CDR2 SVGAGI. There are 17 residues in the CDR3. The chain's CDR3 is CASSSFTDRGTNNEQFF. DNA of the CDR3: TGTGCCAGCAGTTCCTTCACCGACAGGGGAACCAATAATGAGCAGTTCTTC.

The sample holds many counts of this clonotype. The chain employs TRBV6-5 and TRBJ1-2; a possible D gene is TRBD1 (5 bases). This CDR3 spans 13 amino acids. Germline V gene data show CDR1 as MNHEY and CDR2 as SVGAGI. V gave up 6 bases and J gave up 6 bases, with 14 bases separating them. The CDR3 here is CASRPPGLHGYTF. CDR3 nucleotides: TGTGCCAGCAGACCACCGGGACTCCATGGCTACACCTTC.

The J gene is TRBJ2-1, the V gene TRBV19; D assignment may be TRBD1 or TRBD2 (5 bases each). The germline V gene has CDR1 LNHDA and CDR2 SQIVND (reference sequence). The CDR3 sequence is 18 residues long. Trimming cost V 5 bases and J 2 bases, with 22 bases left between them. CDR3 amino acids: CASSPPTLKWGTYNEQFF. The CDR3 DNA reads as TGTGCCAGTAGTCCCCCTACCCTTAAGTGGGGGACCTACAATGAGCAGTTCTTC.

This clonotype was observed at least ten times. The chain has TRBV27 and TRBJ2-7; D unclear. CDR1 and CDR2 (germline): MNHEY, SMNVEV (reference sequence). Trimming removed 5 bases at V and 0 bases at J, with 8 bases between. This CDR3 spans 13 amino acids. DNA of the CDR3: TGTGCCAGCAGTATCCTCCCCTCCTACGAGCAGTACTTC. Protein sequence: CASSILPSYEQYF.

A few counts support this clonotype. V and J are TRBV28 and TRBJ1-3; 9 bases are a match to TRBD1. The CDR3 totals 18 residues. Germline V gene lookup returns CDR1 MDHEN and CDR2 SYDVKM. V was clipped by 5 bases and J by 3 bases; unmatched bases: 14. The CDR3 coding sequence is TGTGCCAGCAGTCTCAGGGACAGGGTTCGCGTTGGTGGAAACACCATATATTTT. Its translation is CASSLRDRVRVGGNTIYF.

The CDR3 DNA is TGTGCCAGCAGTGCTCCGGGACAGGGGGACGAGCAGTACTTC. Its protein is CASSAPGQGDEQYF. The chain has TRBV6-1 and TRBJ2-7, with TRBD1 identical over 11 bases. Germline values: CDR1 MNHNS, CDR2 SASEGT. This CDR3 is built from 14 residues. V shed 4 bases, J shed 5 bases, and the junction held 4 bases outside the gene matches.

The rearrangement joins TRBV7-2 to TRBJ2-4; tentatively, D is TRBD2 (5 bases). This CDR3 has 16 residues. Trimming took 5 bases from V and 0 from J, leaving 14 bases between them. The germline gives CDR1 SGHTA, CDR2 FQGNSA. The CDR3 nucleotides read TGTGCCAGCAGCCCGGCGGCGGCGGGAGCCAAAAACATTCAGTACTTC. Its protein product is CASSPAAAGAKNIQYF.

This clonotype was picked up many times. The CDR3 bases are TGTGCCAGCACCGAGACGGCTAGCGGGGGGTTCGCGAACACCGGGGAGCTGTTTTTT. The encoded protein is CASTETASGGFANTGELFF. V and J are TRBV2 and TRBJ2-2; 11 nucleotides line up with TRBD2. V shed 7 bases and J 0 bases; nucleotides not matched to a gene: 13. Per the germline V gene, CDR1 is SNHLY and CDR2 is FYNNEI. The CDR3 spans 19 residues.

In its sample, this clonotype was seen a few times. The CDR3 DNA sequence: TGTGCCAGCAGGGAGCTTGGCAATGAGCAGTTCTTC. Its protein is CASRELGNEQFF. V is TRBV27 and J is TRBJ2-1; D gene unclear. Germline values: CDR1 MNHEY, CDR2 SMNVEV (reference sequence). Trimming shortened V by 6 bases and J by 6 bases, and 9 bases separated the two germline ends. The CDR3 sequence is 12 residues long.

The genes are TRBV13 and TRBJ2-1, with TRBD2 matching over 9 bases. Germline V CDR1 and CDR2: PRHDT, FYEKMQ (reference sequence). The CDR3 has 16 residues. V shed 4 bases, J shed 2 bases, and the junction held 6 bases outside the gene matches. The CDR3 nucleotides are TGTGCCAGCAGCTCCCGTCTAGCGGGGACCTACAATGAGCAGTTCTTC. The encoded protein is CASSSRLAGTYNEQFF.

The gene calls are TRBV6-6 and TRBJ2-1; TRBD2 matches 9 bases. The V gene end was trimmed by 2 bases and the J gene end by 0 bases; junction bases not matched to a gene: 8. This CDR3 region has 18 residues. Germline V gives CDR1 MNHNY, CDR2 SVGAGI (reference sequence). For the CDR3, the DNA is TGTGCCAGCAGTTACCTCCTAGCGGGGAGAGTCTCCTACAATGAGCAGTTCTTC. Translation gives CASSYLLAGRVSYNEQFF.

The table lists this clonotype with many counts. The CDR3, as DNA: TGTGCCAGCAGTTTAAGCGGGGGGTTCGGCGGGGAGCTGTTTTTT. As protein: CASSLSGGFGGELFF. The chain uses TRBV12-3 or TRBV12-4 and TRBJ2-2, with 9 bases matching TRBD2. The V and J ends lost 2 bases and 7 bases, in that order; junction bases with no gene match: 5. The CDR3 covers 15 residues.

This clonotype was observed a handful of times. V gene TRBV29-1 combines with J gene TRBJ2-5; 13 bases map to TRBD2. The germline CDR1 and CDR2 sequences are SQVTM and ANQGSEA. The CDR3 length is 18 residues. J gave up 5 bases and V 1 base, and 13 bases lay outside the gene matches. CDR3 in amino acids: CSVEGGGLAGPFLETQYF. For the CDR3, the DNA is TGCAGCGTTGAAGGGGGGGGACTAGCGGGGCCCTTCCTGGAGACCCAGTACTTC.

The chain has TRBV24-1 and TRBJ2-3, with 7 bases fitting TRBD2. The junction had 16 bases not matched to a gene; V was cut back by 9 bases and J by 2 bases. This CDR3 contains 17 residues. CDR1 KGHDR and CDR2 SFDVKD come from the germline V gene. In DNA form, the CDR3 reads TGTGCCACCCGCCCGGGAGGTGGCCCCTCCACCACAGATACGCAGTATTTT. Its protein product is CATRPGGGPSTTDTQYF.

The sample holds many counts of this clonotype. This sequence joins TRBV7-9 and TRBJ1-6; 8 bases fit TRBD1. The length of the CDR3 is 15 residues. Trimming took 5 bases from V and 9 from J; bases not matched to a gene: 9. CDR1 is SEHNR and CDR2 is FQNEAQ in the germline V gene (reference sequence). CDR3 protein: CASSTLTGAPSPLHF. The CDR3 coding sequence is TGTGCCAGCAGCACCCTGACAGGGGCCCCTTCACCCCTCCACTTT.

In this sample, this clonotype turned up many times. The rearrangement links TRBV7-2 to TRBJ1-4; D might be TRBD1 (6 bases). V was cut by 4 bases and J by 4 bases, with 13 bases left in between. Germline V gene lookup returns CDR1 SGHTA and CDR2 FQGNSA. The CDR3 contains 15 residues. The CDR3 nucleotides read TGTGCCAGCAGCTATACGACAGGTTATAATGAAAAACTGTTTTTT. It specifies CASSYTTGYNEKLFF.

This clonotype was picked up many times. V gene TRBV7-9 combines with J gene TRBJ2-3, with D possibly being TRBD1 (6 bases). Trimming cost V 3 bases and J 3 bases, with 13 bases left between them. CDR3 length: 15 residues. Per the germline V gene, CDR1 is SEHNR and CDR2 is FQNEAQ (reference sequence). The CDR3 coding sequence is TGTGCCAGCAGCTTGGGGACAATGAGGACAGATACGCAGTATTTT. Amino acid sequence: CASSLGTMRTDTQYF.

Only one count was recorded for this clonotype. Sequence at one end of the junction differs from germline and may be a read error. The rearrangement links TRBV6-5 to TRBJ1-1; D remains unclear. The CDR3 has 13 amino acids. Germline lookup yields CDR1 MNHEY and CDR2 SVGAGI. As DNA, the CDR3 is TGTGCCAGCGGTTACGGCAAGAACACTGAAGCTTTCTTT. This translates into CASGYGKNTEAFF.